This entry features one T cell receptor (beta chain) sequence. These data are taken from a study of blood T cell repertoires in COVID-19. The overall study: Acute and convalescent COVID-19 samples came from the United States, Italy and Spain.

Germline V gives CDR1 SGDLS, CDR2 YYNGEE. This CDR3 is built from 15 residues. J gave up 9 bases and V 3 bases, and 7 bases lay outside the gene matches. Sequencing used immunoSEQ multiplex PCR; TCRdb keeps in-frame clones, though not all of them. The repertoire consists of tens of thousands of clones, with approximately 86% occurring once and the leading ten covering over 12%. This receptor was taken from a human donor in a cohort sampled during active COVID-19. Material for sequencing was peripheral blood. V and J are TRBV9 and TRBJ1-6; 9 bases fit TRBD1. CDR3 coding DNA: TGTGCCAGCAGCGGACCCGGGACAGGGCTTTCACCCCTCCACTTT. Its translation is CASSGPGTGLSPLHF.